These T cell receptor beta chains were read from a single sample in a study of T cells in localized non-small cell lung cancer. TCRdb keeps only in-frame clones here, not all; method: immunoSEQ multiplex PCR. Of approximately 41,000 clones in the sample, roughly 85% were seen once. The starting material was peripheral blood mononuclear cells, obtained before any cancer treatment. The receptors come from a male donor at least 60 years old with stage II lung adenocarcinoma. CDR3s include the opening cysteine and the closing phenylalanine or tryptophan. D genes are given only for firm matches. Clone sizes are given selectively: once, few, many, or a class where the clone is expanded.

DNA	CDR3	size	D	J	V
TGTGCCAGCAGCGCACAACTAGCGGGCGGGGCAGATACGCAGTATTTT	CASSAQLAGGADTQYF	NA	TRBD2	TRBJ2-3	TRBV7-6
TGTGCCAGCAGGAAGGCAGGGGACATTGGGGAGCAGTACTTC	CASRKAGDIGEQYF	NA	NA	TRBJ2-7	TRBV9
TGCAGCGGCGGTTTAGGGAATGAGCAGTTCTTC	CSGGLGNEQFF	NA	NA	TRBJ2-1	TRBV29-1
TGTGCCAGCAGACTCACAGGGTCGAAACCCTACGAGCAGTACTTC	CASRLTGSKPYEQYF	once	NA	TRBJ2-7	TRBV7-9
TGTGCCAGCTCACCCGACAGGGATGGCTACACCTTC	CASSPDRDGYTF	NA	TRBD1	TRBJ1-2	TRBV18
TGTGCCAGCAGCCGACCGGGCTTTACCGGGGAGCTGTTTTTT	CASSRPGFTGELFF	NA	NA	TRBJ2-2	TRBV28
TGTGCCAGCTCCAACAAGCCCGACGAGGGCTACACCTTC	CASSNKPDEGYTF	NA	NA	TRBJ1-2	TRBV18
TGTGCTAGTGGCTTCCCAGGCGGGGCAGGGGGGAATGAGCAGTTCTTC	CASGFPGGAGGNEQFF	once	NA	TRBJ2-1	TRBV12-5
TGTGCCAGCAGCGTGTCGGGGAGCGGGAGTTGGGGAGAGCAGTACTTC	CASSVSGSGSWGEQYF	NA	TRBD2	TRBJ2-7	TRBV9
TGTGCCAGCAGCCAAGGCAGTTCTGGAAACACCATATATTTT	CASSQGSSGNTIYF	NA	NA	TRBJ1-3	TRBV4-2
TGTGCCATCGGAACGATCCAGAACACCGGGGAGCTGTTTTTT	CAIGTIQNTGELFF	NA	NA	TRBJ2-2	TRBV10-3
TGCGCCAGCAGCTTGGAGGGGACTAGCGGGGGTTACGAGCAGTTCTTC	CASSLEGTSGGYEQFF	NA	TRBD2	TRBJ2-1	TRBV5-1
TGCGCCAGCAGCCCCGGGACGGTCTACGAGCAGTACTTC	CASSPGTVYEQYF	once	NA	TRBJ2-7	TRBV5-1
TGTGCCAGCAGCTCCCCCCGGAATGAGCAGTTCTTC	CASSSPRNEQFF	NA	NA	TRBJ2-1	TRBV7-2
TGCGCCAGCAGCTCGGCCGGGACAAACATTCAGTACTTC	CASSSAGTNIQYF	NA	NA	TRBJ2-4	TRBV5-1
TGCGCCAGCAGCTTGTGGGCAGGGTCCGGCCAGCCCCAGCATTTT	CASSLWAGSGQPQHF	NA	NA	TRBJ1-5	TRBV5-1
TGTGCCAGCAGCGTAGGTTATGGGAGGGAGCAGTTCTTC	CASSVGYGREQFF	NA	NA	TRBJ2-1	TRBV9
TGTGCCTGGCCGCTATCGACAGCATATAGCAATCAGCCCCAGCATTTT	CAWPLSTAYSNQPQHF	NA	NA	TRBJ1-5	TRBV30
TGTGCCAGCAGCTATCAGGCGGGAGGGTACAATGAGCAGTTCTTC	CASSYQAGGYNEQFF	NA	TRBD2	TRBJ2-1	TRBV7-2
TGTGCCAGCAGCTTACTACTGTTCGAGCAGTTCTTC	CASSLLLFEQFF	NA	NA	TRBJ2-1	TRBV11-2
TGTGCCAGCAGCTTTCAAGAGACCCAGTACTTC	CASSFQETQYF	NA	NA	TRBJ2-5	TRBV7-6
TGCGCCAGCAGCTTGGGGGTCACCCTAAACACTGAAGCTTTCTTT	CASSLGVTLNTEAFF	NA	NA	TRBJ1-1	TRBV5-1
TGTGCCAGCAGTTCCACAAGCAGACGGAATAATGAGCAGTTCTTC	CASSSTSRRNNEQFF	NA	NA	TRBJ2-1	TRBV7-9
TGTGCCAGTAGTATTGCAGGGGGCAGGGGCAATCAGCCCCAGCATTTT	CASSIAGGRGNQPQHF	NA	TRBD1	TRBJ1-5	TRBV19
TGCGCCAGCAGCTTGGCCGACGGCTACGAGCAGTACTTC	CASSLADGYEQYF	NA	NA	TRBJ2-7	TRBV5-1
TGCGCCAGCAGCTTGGGTGCGGGAGGCTACAATGAGCAGTTCTTC	CASSLGAGGYNEQFF	NA	TRBD2	TRBJ2-1	TRBV5-1
TGCGCCAGCAGCCAAAGGGAACCCGGTGGGACAGGGTCCTACGAGCAGTACTTC	CASSQREPGGTGSYEQYF	NA	TRBD1	TRBJ2-7	TRBV4-1
TGTGCCAGCAGCGCCGGACAGGGGGCGAACACCATATATTTT	CASSAGQGANTIYF	NA	TRBD1	TRBJ1-3	TRBV7-3
TGCAGCGTTGGATATAGGGAGAGTGGCTACACCTTC	CSVGYRESGYTF	NA	NA	TRBJ1-2	TRBV29-1
TGCAGCGTTGAGCGTATAATGAACACTGAAGCTTTCTTT	CSVERIMNTEAFF	NA	NA	TRBJ1-1	TRBV29-1
TGTGCCAGCTCATTTGCCCAGTACGAGCAGTACTTC	CASSFAQYEQYF	NA	NA	TRBJ2-7	TRBV18
TGTGCCAGCAGCGTATCGGGGTCTGGAAACACCATATATTTT	CASSVSGSGNTIYF	few	NA	TRBJ1-3	TRBV9
TGTGCCAGCAGCCGTGCCACGTACAGGACCGGGGCCAACGTCCTGACTTTC	CASSRATYRTGANVLTF	NA	NA	TRBJ2-6	TRBV7-9
TGTGCCCGCAGGCTAGCGGGAAATACTGGGGCCAACGTCCTGACTTTC	CARRLAGNTGANVLTF	NA	TRBD2	TRBJ2-6	TRBV30
TGTGCCAGCTCACCACGGACAGGGGACTCTCGGGAGCTGTTTTTT	CASSPRTGDSRELFF	NA	TRBD1	TRBJ2-2	TRBV18
TGTGCCATCAGTGAGAGAGAGGACAGGGTGAGCACAGATACGCAGTATTTT	CAISEREDRVSTDTQYF	NA	TRBD1	TRBJ2-3	TRBV10-3
TGTGCCAGCAGCTCAGGGGACGGACTGGTTGAAAAACTGTTTTTT	CASSSGDGLVEKLFF	NA	NA	TRBJ1-4	TRBV7-9
TGCAGCGCGAGGGAAGAGACCCAGTACTTC	CSAREETQYF	NA	NA	TRBJ2-5	TRBV29-1
TGTGCCAGCACGCCAAGCGGGAGGCTCTACGAGCAGTACTTC	CASTPSGRLYEQYF	NA	TRBD2	TRBJ2-7	TRBV27
TGTGCCAGCAGCTTGGCCGGGGGCACCGGGGAGCTGTTTTTT	CASSLAGGTGELFF	few	NA	TRBJ2-2	TRBV5-4
TGCGCCAGCAGCCGGGAGGGACTAGCGGACGAGCAGTACTTC	CASSREGLADEQYF	NA	TRBD2	TRBJ2-7	TRBV4-1
TGTGCCAGCAGTTTATTCGGCAGGGGGGACACTGAAGCTTTCTTT	CASSLFGRGDTEAFF	NA	TRBD1	TRBJ1-1	TRBV27
TGTGCCAGCCGTACCTACAATGAGCAGTTCTTC	CASRTYNEQFF	NA	NA	TRBJ2-1	TRBV2
TGTGCCAGCAGCCAAGCTGAGACAGGGGTAACCGGGGAGCTGTTTTTT	CASSQAETGVTGELFF	NA	TRBD1	TRBJ2-2	TRBV4-2
TGCGCCAGCAGCCAACATGTCGGAACCTACGAGCAGTACTTC	CASSQHVGTYEQYF	NA	NA	TRBJ2-7	TRBV4-1
TGTGCCAGCAGTGAAGGCGGAACAGGGTACTATGGCTACACCTTC	CASSEGGTGYYGYTF	NA	NA	TRBJ1-2	TRBV6-1
TGTGCCAGCAGCTACCACAGGGGGGGGGCTAATGAAAAACTGTTTTTT	CASSYHRGGANEKLFF	NA	TRBD1	TRBJ1-4	TRBV27
TGTGCCAGCAGCTGGGGGGACAGGGGGCAAGAGACCCAGTACTTC	CASSWGDRGQETQYF	NA	TRBD1	TRBJ2-5	TRBV11-2
TGTGCCAGCAGCTTAGCCGAAAATCAGCCCCAGCATTTT	CASSLAENQPQHF	NA	NA	TRBJ1-5	TRBV7-2
TGTGCCAGCGGTACCCCCAGCTATGGCTACACCTTC	CASGTPSYGYTF	NA	NA	TRBJ1-2	TRBV6-5
TGTGCCAGCAGCCCGAGGGGGGGTGCACACTATGGCTACACCTTC	CASSPRGGAHYGYTF	once	NA	TRBJ1-2	TRBV11-2
TGTGCCAGCAGACACAGGGGGGAGGGCGAGCAGTACTTC	CASRHRGEGEQYF	few	NA	TRBJ2-7	TRBV6-1
TGTGCCAGCAGTCAGTACATGGACGTCGATCCTAACTATGGCTACACCTTC	CASSQYMDVDPNYGYTF	NA	NA	TRBJ1-2	TRBV27
TGTGCCAGCAGCAGCAGAGGGGCGTACGAGCAGTACTTC	CASSSRGAYEQYF	NA	NA	TRBJ2-7	TRBV5-4
TGTGCCAGCAGTCTACACTTCGTCGGACAGCTGAGGGCCGGGGAGCTGTTTTTT	CASSLHFVGQLRAGELFF	NA	NA	TRBJ2-2	TRBV28